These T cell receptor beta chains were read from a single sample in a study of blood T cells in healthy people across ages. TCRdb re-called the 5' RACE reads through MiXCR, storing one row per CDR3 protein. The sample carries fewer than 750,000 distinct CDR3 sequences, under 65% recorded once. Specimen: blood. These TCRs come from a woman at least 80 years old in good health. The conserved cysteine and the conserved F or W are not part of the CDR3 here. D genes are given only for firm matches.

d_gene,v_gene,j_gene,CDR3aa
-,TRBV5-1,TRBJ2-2,ASSLPTGSVHTGELF
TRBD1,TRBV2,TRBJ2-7,ASRKLSDRVPYEQY
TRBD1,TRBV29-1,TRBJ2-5,SVARGRETQY
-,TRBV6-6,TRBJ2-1,ASSYGDSLNEQF
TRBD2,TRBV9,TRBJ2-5,ASSGYSGILGKRETQY
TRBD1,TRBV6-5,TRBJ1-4,ASSPGQGHEKLF
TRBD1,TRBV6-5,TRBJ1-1,ASSFRQGMNTEAF
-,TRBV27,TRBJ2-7,ATKRRGSYEQY
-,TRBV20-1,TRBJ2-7,SAETHTYEQY
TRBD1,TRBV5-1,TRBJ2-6,ASSLEGGPGANVLT
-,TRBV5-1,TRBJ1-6,ASSLKGGYSPLH
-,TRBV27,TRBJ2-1,ASSRDHPGWNEQF
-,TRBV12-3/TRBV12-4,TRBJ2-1,ASTPAQVYLYNEQF
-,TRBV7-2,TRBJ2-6,ASSPRISGANVLT
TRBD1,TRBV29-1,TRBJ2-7,SAGTGFPSYEQY
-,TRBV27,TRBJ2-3,ASSLLTGNTDTQY
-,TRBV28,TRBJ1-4,AVQGGEKLF
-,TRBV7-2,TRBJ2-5,ASSSTPGYEQY
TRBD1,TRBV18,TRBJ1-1,ASSFTGDAEAF
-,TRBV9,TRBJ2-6,ASSVGGLGANVLT
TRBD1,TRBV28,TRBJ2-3,ASKPTGTGRDTQY
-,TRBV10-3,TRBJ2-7,AISESRDSGEQY
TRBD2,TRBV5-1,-,ASTLAGGSYNEQY
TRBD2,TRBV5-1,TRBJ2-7,ASSFGLANEQY
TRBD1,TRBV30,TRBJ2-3,AWSTGGGSDTQY
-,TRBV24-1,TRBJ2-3,ATSDPGQRQDTQY
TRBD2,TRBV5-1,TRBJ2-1,ASSQGGVGSYNEQF
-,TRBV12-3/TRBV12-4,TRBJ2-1,ASSFSESVGGVEQF
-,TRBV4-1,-,ASSQVGVGDSYEQY
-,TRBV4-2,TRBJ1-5,ASSQELRGPQH
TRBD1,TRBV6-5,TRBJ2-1,ASSRARTGVGNEQF
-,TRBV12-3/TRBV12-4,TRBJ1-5,ASSFLGGWTQPQH
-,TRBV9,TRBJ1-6,ASSVDVGNSPLH
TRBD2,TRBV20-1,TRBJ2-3,SASSGGGTDTQY
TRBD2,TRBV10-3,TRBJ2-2,AISTSELTNTGELF
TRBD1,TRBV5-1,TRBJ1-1,ASSLALGFPNRGTEAF
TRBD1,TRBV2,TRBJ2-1,ASRWTGLEQF
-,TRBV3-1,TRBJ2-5,ASSQSTLKETQY
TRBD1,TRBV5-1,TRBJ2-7,ASSSLTGGRLHEQY
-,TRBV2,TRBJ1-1,ASRVAGVRATEAF
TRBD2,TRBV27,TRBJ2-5,ASKGFSGGTETQY